The present T cell receptor (beta chain) was sequenced within a study of patients and donors after allogeneic stem cell transplantation. Germline-derived CDR1 and CDR2 are MDHEN and SYDVKM. With 10 bases clipped from V and 0 bases from J, the junction kept 9 bases outside the gene matches. The CDR3 is made up of 16 amino acids. The sample holds one count of this clonotype. TCRdb redid the calling of the RT-PCR reads with MiXCR, one entry per CDR3 protein. The sample contains about 960,000 distinct CDR3 sequences, more than 15% of which appear only once. The chain combines TRBV28 with TRBJ2-6, with 7 bases matching TRBD2. Sequenced material: blood, either unsorted or a sorted T cell fraction (not recorded which). This sequence was found in a human donor who was either an allogeneic HSCT recipient or a stem cell or donor lymphocyte infusion donor (not recorded which). It is not recorded whose cells these are; they may come from a transplant donor. DNA for the CDR3: TGTGCCACCCTAGGACGGGGGGACTCTGGGGCCAACGTCCTGACTTTC. Encoded protein: CATLGRGDSGANVLTF.